This TCR beta chain was documented in a study of metastatic and nonmetastatic thyroid tumors. Study in general: Repertoire data that came from the blood and tumor or nodule tissue of malignant and benign thyroid patients were compared. General study points: Relative to benign nodules, malignant thyroid tumors were reportedly characterized by significantly elevated TCR beta diversity in blood and tumor.

There are many counts of this clone. Antigen unknown. TCRdb reprocessed the PCR reads via MiXCR. This table holds about 92,000 clones, about 15% found once. Each patient went into thyroid surgery without having received any treatment. CDR1 is MNHNS, CDR2 SASEGT, per germline. This CDR3 spans 15 amino acids. V was shortened by 5 bases and J by 2 bases, with 13 bases between the two germline ends. V and J are TRBV6-1 and TRBJ2-4, with D uncertain. This receptor was identified in a female donor with papillary thyroid cancer or a benign thyroid nodule (not recorded which). Some clones in this sample may be carry-over from other donors' samples. The sample was blood. CDR3: CASSSLGFSKNIQYF. The CDR3 region has the DNA TGTGCCAGCAGTTCCTTGGGGTTTTCCAAAAACATTCAGTACTTC.